One sample yielded the 5 T cell receptor beta chains listed below, sequenced in a study of blood T cell repertoires in COVID-19. Assay: immunoSEQ multiplex PCR; the TCRdb copy retains only in-frame clones and omits some. The profile covers 250,000 to 350,000 clones, with 90% appearing a single time and approximately 4.5% taken by the ten largest. Input material: PBMCs or T cells enriched from blood (not recorded which). The source of these receptors is a woman under 30 with acute COVID-19.

The chain combines TRBV29-1 with TRBJ1-1; 9 bases fit TRBD1. V lost 4 bases and J lost 0; bases outside the gene matches: 3. Germline lookup yields CDR1 SQVTM and CDR2 ANQGSEA. The CDR3 extends over 14 amino acids. CDR3 in amino acids: CSVGTGAMNTEAFF. For the CDR3, the DNA is TGCAGCGTTGGGACAGGGGCAATGAACACTGAAGCTTTCTTT.

The sample holds a few counts of this clone. V usage is TRBV5-4 and J usage is TRBJ2-6; D gene ambiguous. Germline V gene sequence: CDR1 SGHNT, CDR2 YYREEE (reference sequence). Trimming cost V 4 bases and J 0 bases, with 5 bases left between them. The CDR3 has 14 residues. The CDR3 DNA reads TGTGCCAGCAGCGAGAGCTCTGGGGCCAACGTCCTGACTTTC. This translates into CASSESSGANVLTF.

The chain employs TRBV28 and TRBJ1-6; 11 nucleotides align to TRBD1. The CDR3 contains 15 residues. V was clipped by 7 bases and J by 10 bases; unmatched bases: 9. From germline, CDR1 is MDHEN and CDR2 SYDVKM. CDR3 bases: TGTGCCAGCACCGACGGACAGGGGGCATACTCACCCCTCCACTTT. Translating gives CASTDGQGAYSPLHF. Using reference TRBV28 and TRBJ1-6 for the parts outside the CDR3, the full variable domain is DVKVTQSSRYLVKRTGEKVFLECVQDMDHENMFWYRQDPGLGLRLIYFSYDVKMKEKGDIPEGYSVSREKKERFSLILESASTNQTSMYLCASTDGQGAYSPLHFGNGTRLTVT.

V gene TRBV28 combines with J gene TRBJ2-1; D unresolved. Germline loops: CDR1 MDHEN, CDR2 SYDVKM. The CDR3 is 12 residues long. V lost 1 base to trimming and J lost 12 bases, with 10 bases between them. CDR3 sequence (DNA): TGTGCCAGCAGTTTATCACTGTCAGGGCAGTTCTTC. As protein: CASSLSLSGQFF.

The V call is TRBV28, the J call TRBJ1-5; a weak D match, TRBD1 (5 bases). CDR1 is MDHEN, CDR2 SYDVKM, per germline. V was clipped by 3 bases and J by 4 bases, with 10 bases between them. The CDR3 consists of 14 residues. In nucleotides, the CDR3 is TGTGCCAGCAGTTTTGGAGGGGAGAATCAGCCCCAGCATTTT. Its translation: CASSFGGENQPQHF.